These T cell receptor beta chains were read from a single sample in a study of T cell responses to AZD1222 COVID-19 vaccine. Repertoires were generated with immunoSEQ multiplex PCR, while TCRdb's copy carries only in-frame clones and drops some. The profile shows tens of thousands of clones, approximately 89% of them singletons. The material sequenced was peripheral blood, taken 28 days after the second AZD1222 dose. These receptors were taken from an adult who received the AZD1222 COVID-19 vaccine. Both conserved end residues are part of each CDR3. Fields, in order: V gene, J gene, CDR3 protein.

v_call: TRBV5-4; j_call: TRBJ1-5; cdr3_aa: CASSLRGSHLYSNQPQHF
v_call: TRBV12-3/TRBV12-4; j_call: TRBJ1-1; cdr3_aa: CASTPDSHRAFF
v_call: TRBV11-2; j_call: TRBJ2-1; cdr3_aa: CASSLFPNNEQFF
v_call: TRBV21-1; j_call: TRBJ2-7; cdr3_aa: CASKEGTANEQYF
v_call: TRBV11-3; j_call: TRBJ1-1; cdr3_aa: CASSLVSARAFF
v_call: TRBV14; j_call: TRBJ1-1; cdr3_aa: CASSQGLGREAFF
v_call: TRBV6-1; j_call: TRBJ1-2; cdr3_aa: CASSDPPQGPLGYGYTF
v_call: TRBV7-3; j_call: TRBJ1-1; cdr3_aa: CASSLGQNTEAFF
v_call: TRBV6-2/TRBV6-3; j_call: TRBJ2-3; cdr3_aa: CASSSHPDTQYF
v_call: TRBV5-1; j_call: TRBJ2-5; cdr3_aa: CASSPLPPPILQETQYF
v_call: TRBV28; j_call: TRBJ2-7; cdr3_aa: CASSLGGSDRGYEQYF
v_call: TRBV12-3/TRBV12-4; j_call: TRBJ2-5; cdr3_aa: CASNPGLDKTQYF
v_call: TRBV5-4; j_call: TRBJ1-4; cdr3_aa: CASSPGPTPTNEKLFF
v_call: TRBV7-9; j_call: TRBJ1-1; cdr3_aa: CASSSGYTEAFF